This T cell receptor beta chain was identified in a study of T cell changes during pregnancy in multiple sclerosis (dated by TCRdb to the late 2010s). Turning to the overall study: In women with multiple sclerosis, the researchers looked at how the T cell repertoire shifted as pregnancy progressed.

V gives up 1 base and J gives up 2 bases, and the segment between their germline ends measures 10 bases. Taken from the germline V gene (reference sequence), the CDR1 and CDR2 loops are SGHNT and YYREEE. Taken from cysteine to phenylalanine, the CDR3 has 15 residues. Just the 45-base CDR3 DNA is kept, in frame starting at base 1. Concerning this clone itself: The antigen it recognizes is unknown. Base qualities were left out, and no much larger clone turns up one base away.

Libraries were built with the immunoSEQ multiplex PCR assay. In TCRdb, the immuneACCESS table is reduced to in-frame sequences with V and J assigned. These tables do not hold every clone; where another copy was compared, an unresolved V gene accounts for under half, and the others remain unexplained. This sample lists approximately 52,000 clones; 88% were detected once. The biggest ten clones account for over 0.95% of the sample. The material sequenced was CD4+ T cells from peripheral blood mononuclear cells, taken in the second trimester of pregnancy. This clonotype originated in a female donor with multiple sclerosis, enrolled in a pregnancy study. Recombination connected TRBV5-4 to TRBJ2-1, and possibly TRBD2, on 5 matching bases. At the DNA level, the sequence is TGTGCCAGCAGCTTGACAAGCGGTGCCTACAATGAGCAGTTCTTC. Translation gives CASSLTSGAYNEQFF.